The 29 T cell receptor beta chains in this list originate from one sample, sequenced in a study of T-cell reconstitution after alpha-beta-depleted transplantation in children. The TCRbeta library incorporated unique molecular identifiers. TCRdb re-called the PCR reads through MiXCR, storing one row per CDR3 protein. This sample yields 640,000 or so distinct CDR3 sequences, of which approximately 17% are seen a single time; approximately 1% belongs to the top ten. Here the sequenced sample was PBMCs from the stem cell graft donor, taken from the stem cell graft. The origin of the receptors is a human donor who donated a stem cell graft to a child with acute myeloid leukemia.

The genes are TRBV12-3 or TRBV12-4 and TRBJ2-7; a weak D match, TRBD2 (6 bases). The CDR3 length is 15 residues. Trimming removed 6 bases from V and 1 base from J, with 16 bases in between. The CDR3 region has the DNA TGTGCCAGCAGACCCTCGGGGACTCAGTCCTACGAGCAGTACTTC. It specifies CASRPSGTQSYEQYF.

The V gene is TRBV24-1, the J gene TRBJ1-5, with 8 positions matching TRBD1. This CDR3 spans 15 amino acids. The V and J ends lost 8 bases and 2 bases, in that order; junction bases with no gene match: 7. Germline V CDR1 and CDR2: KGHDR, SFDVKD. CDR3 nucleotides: TGTGCCACCAAAAGGACAGGGAAGCGCAATCAGCCCCAGCATTTT. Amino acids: CATKRTGKRNQPQHF.

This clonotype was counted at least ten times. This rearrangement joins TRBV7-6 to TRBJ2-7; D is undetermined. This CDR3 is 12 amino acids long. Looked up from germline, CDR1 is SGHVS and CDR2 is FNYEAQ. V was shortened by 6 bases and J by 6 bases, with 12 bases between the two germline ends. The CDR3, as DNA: TGTGCCAGCAGTCCGCTCCGCGGCGAGCAGTACGTC. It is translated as CASSPLRGEQYV.

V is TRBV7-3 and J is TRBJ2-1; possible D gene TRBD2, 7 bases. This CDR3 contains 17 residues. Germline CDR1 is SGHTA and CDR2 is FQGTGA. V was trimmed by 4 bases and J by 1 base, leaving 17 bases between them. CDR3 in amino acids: CASSSSPGGPSYNEQFF. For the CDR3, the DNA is TGTGCCAGCAGCTCCTCCCCGGGGGGCCCGTCCTACAATGAGCAGTTCTTC.

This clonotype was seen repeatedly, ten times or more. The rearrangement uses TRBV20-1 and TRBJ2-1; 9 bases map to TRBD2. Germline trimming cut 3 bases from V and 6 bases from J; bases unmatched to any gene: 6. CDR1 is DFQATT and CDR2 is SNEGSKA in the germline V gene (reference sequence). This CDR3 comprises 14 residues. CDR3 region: CSASGLANSNEQFF. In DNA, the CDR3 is TGCAGTGCTAGTGGACTAGCGAACTCCAATGAGCAGTTCTTC.

The chain's CDR3 is CASSLEDGTGMYEQYV. Written as DNA, the CDR3 is TGTGCCAGCAGCTTAGAGGATGGGACAGGGATGTACGAGCAGTACGTC. The J gene is TRBJ2-7, the V gene TRBV7-9, with 9 bases that match TRBD1. The trim removed 1 base at V and 4 bases at J, leaving 8 bases unmatched. This CDR3 region has 16 residues. Per the germline V gene, CDR1 is SEHNR and CDR2 is FQNEAQ (reference sequence).

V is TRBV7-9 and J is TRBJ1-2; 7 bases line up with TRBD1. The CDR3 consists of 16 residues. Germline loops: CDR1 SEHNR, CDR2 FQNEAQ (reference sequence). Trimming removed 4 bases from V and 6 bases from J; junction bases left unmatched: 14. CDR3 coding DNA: TGTGCCAGCAGCTCGGGCAGGGGGGGCGATGTGGATGGCTACACCTTC. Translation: CASSSGRGGDVDGYTF.

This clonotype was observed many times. The CDR3 here is CASSLGSQTTGELFF. The CDR3 DNA sequence: TGTGCCAGCAGCTTAGGTTCTCAGACCACCGGGGAGCTGTTTTTT. V gene TRBV7-2 combines with J gene TRBJ2-2; D remains unclear. Germline assignment: CDR1 SGHTA and CDR2 FQGNSA. The CDR3 is made up of 15 amino acids. Trimming removed 1 base at V and 4 bases at J, with 10 bases between.

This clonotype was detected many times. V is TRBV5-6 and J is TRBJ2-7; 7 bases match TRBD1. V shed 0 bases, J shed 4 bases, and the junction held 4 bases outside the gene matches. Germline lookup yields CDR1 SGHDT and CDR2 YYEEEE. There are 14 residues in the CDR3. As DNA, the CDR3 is TGTGCCAGCAGCTTGGATATGACAGGGTACGAGCAGTACTTC. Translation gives CASSLDMTGYEQYF.

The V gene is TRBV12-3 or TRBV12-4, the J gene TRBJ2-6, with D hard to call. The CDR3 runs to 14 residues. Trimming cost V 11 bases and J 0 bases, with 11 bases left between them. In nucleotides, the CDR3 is TGTGCCGCTGGGCAAAACTCTGGGGCCAACGTCCTGACTTTC. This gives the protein CAAGQNSGANVLTF.

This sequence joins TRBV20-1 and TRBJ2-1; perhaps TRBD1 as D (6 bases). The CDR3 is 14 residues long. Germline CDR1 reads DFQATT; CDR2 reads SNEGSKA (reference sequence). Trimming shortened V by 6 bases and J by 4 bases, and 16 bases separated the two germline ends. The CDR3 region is CSAIVGAVYNEQFF. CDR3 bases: TGCAGTGCCATCGTGGGGGCTGTATACAATGAGCAGTTCTTC.

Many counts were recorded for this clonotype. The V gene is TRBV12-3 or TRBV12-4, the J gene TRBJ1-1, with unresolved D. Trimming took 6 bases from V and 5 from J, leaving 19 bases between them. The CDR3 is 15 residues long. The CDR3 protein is CASSPGPPGRTEAFF. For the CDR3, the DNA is TGTGCCAGCAGCCCTGGGCCTCCCGGAAGAACTGAAGCTTTCTTT.

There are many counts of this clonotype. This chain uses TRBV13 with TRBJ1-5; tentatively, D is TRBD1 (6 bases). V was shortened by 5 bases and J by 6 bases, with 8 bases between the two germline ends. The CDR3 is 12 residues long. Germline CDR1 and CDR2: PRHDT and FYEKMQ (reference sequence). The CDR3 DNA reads TGTGCCAGCAGCAAGGGGGGTCAGCCCCAGCATTTT. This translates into CASSKGGQPQHF.

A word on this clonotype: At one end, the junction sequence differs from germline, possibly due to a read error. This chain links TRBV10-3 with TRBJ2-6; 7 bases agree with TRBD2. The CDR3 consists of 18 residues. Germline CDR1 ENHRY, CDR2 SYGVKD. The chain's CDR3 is CTISPLRDYSSGANVLTF. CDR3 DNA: TGTACCATCAGCCCGCTCCGGGACTACAGCTCTGGGGCCAACGTCCTGACTTTC.

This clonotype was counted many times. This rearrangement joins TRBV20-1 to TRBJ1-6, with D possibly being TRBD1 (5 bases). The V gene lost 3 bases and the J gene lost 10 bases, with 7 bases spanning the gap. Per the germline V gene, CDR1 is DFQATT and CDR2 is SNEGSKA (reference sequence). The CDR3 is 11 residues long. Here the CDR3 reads CSARGGSPLHF. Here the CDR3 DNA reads TGCAGTGCTAGGGGGGGATCACCCCTCCACTTT.

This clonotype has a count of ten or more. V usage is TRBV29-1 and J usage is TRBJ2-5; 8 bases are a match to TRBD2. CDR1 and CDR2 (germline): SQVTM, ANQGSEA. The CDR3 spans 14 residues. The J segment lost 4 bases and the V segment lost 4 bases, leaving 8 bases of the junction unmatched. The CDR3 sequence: CSVVRGGRGETQYF. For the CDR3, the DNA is TGCAGCGTTGTCCGGGGGGGACGGGGAGAGACCCAGTACTTC.

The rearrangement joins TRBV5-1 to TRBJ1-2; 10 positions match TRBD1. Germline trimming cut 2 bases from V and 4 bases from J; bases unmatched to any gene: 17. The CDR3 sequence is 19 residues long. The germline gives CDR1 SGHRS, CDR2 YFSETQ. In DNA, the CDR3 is TGCGCCAGCAGCTTCAAATCTGGGACAGGGGCCGAGAGGACCTATGGCTACACCTTC. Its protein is CASSFKSGTGAERTYGYTF.

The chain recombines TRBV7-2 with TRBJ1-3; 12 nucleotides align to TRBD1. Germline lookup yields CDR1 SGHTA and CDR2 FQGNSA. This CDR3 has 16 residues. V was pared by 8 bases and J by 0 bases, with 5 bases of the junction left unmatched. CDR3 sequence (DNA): TGTGCCAGCTCGGGACAGGGGGCCCACTCTGGAAACACCATATATTTT. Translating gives CASSGQGAHSGNTIYF.

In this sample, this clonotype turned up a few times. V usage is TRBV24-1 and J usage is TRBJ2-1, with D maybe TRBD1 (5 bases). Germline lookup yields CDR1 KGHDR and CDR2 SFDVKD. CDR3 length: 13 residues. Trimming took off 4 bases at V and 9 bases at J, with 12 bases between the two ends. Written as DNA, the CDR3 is TGTGCCACCAGTGACCGGACACTCAGTGAGCAGTTCTTC. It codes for CATSDRTLSEQFF.

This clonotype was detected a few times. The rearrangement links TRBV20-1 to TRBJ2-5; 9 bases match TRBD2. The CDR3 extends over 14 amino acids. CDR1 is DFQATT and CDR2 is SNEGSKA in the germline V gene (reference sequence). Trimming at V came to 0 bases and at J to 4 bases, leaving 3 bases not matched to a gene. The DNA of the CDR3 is TGCAGTGCTAGAGATCTAGCGGGGAGAGAGACCCAGTACTTC. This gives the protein CSARDLAGRETQYF.

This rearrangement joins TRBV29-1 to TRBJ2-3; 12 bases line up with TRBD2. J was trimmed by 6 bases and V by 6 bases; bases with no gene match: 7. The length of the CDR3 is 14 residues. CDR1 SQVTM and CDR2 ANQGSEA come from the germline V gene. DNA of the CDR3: TGCAGCGTGACTACTAGCGGGGGGTCGGATACGCAGTATTTT. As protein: CSVTTSGGSDTQYF.

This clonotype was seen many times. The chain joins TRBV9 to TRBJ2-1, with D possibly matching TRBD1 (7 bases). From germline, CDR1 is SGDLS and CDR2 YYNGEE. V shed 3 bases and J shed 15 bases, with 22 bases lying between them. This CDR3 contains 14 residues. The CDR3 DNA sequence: TGTGCCAGCAGCGGAAAGGGCGGGACAGTAGAACTGTTCTTC. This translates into CASSGKGGTVELFF. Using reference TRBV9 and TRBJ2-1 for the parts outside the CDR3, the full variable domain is DSGVTQTPKHLITATGQRVTLRCSPRSGDLSVYWYQQSLDQGLQFLIQYYNGEERAKGNILERFSAQQFPDLHSELNLSSLELGDSALYFCASSGKGGTVELFFGPGTRLTVL.

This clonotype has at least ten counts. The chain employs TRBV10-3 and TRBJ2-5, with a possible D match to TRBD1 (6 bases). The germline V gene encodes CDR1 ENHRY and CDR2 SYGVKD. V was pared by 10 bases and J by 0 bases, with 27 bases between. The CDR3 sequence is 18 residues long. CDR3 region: CATFGQGLEFDYQETQYF. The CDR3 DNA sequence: TGTGCCACCTTCGGGCAGGGGTTGGAGTTCGATTACCAAGAGACCCAGTACTTC.

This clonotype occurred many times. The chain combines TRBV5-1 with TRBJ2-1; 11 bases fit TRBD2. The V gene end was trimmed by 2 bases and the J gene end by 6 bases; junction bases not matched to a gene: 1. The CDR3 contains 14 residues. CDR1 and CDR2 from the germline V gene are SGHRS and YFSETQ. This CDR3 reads CASSFGLAGNEQFF. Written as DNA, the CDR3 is TGCGCCAGCAGCTTTGGACTAGCGGGCAATGAGCAGTTCTTC. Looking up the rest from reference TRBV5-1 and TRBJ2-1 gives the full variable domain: KAGVTQTPRYLIKTRGQQVTLSCSPISGHRSVSWYQQTPGQGLQFLFEYFSETQRNKGNFPGRFSGRQFSNSRSEMNVSTLELGDSALYLCASSFGLAGNEQFFGPGTRLTVL.

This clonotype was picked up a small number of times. CDR3 sequence: CASNPGGRGFGNEQFF. DNA of the CDR3: TGTGCCAGCAACCCCGGAGGGCGGGGGTTTGGAAATGAGCAGTTCTTC. The rearrangement uses TRBV12-3 or TRBV12-4 and TRBJ2-1; 7 bases are shared with TRBD2. V lost 7 bases to trimming and J lost 7 bases; unmatched junction nucleotides: 16. The CDR3 consists of 16 residues.

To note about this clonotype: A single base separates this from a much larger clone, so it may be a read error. CDR3 nucleotide sequence: TGTGCCAGCAGCCCCCGGGGGTTACAAGAGACCCAGTACTTC. Its translation is CASSPRGLQETQYF. The chain has TRBV12-3 or TRBV12-4 and TRBJ2-5; tentatively, D is TRBD2 (6 bases). CDR3 size: 14 residues. The V end lost 6 bases, the J end lost 2 bases, and 13 bases lay between the germline ends.

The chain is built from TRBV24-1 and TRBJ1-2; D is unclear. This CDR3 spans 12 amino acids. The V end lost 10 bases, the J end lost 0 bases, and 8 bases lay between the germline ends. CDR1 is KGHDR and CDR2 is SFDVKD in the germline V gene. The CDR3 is CATGTPNYGYTF. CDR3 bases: TGTGCCACAGGTACCCCTAACTATGGCTACACCTTC.

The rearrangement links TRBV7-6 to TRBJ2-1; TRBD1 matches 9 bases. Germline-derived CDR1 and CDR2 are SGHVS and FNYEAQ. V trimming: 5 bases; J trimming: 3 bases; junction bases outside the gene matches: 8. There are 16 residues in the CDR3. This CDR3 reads CASSTTGTGNYNEQFF. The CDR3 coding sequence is TGTGCCAGCAGCACCACCGGGACAGGGAACTACAATGAGCAGTTCTTC.

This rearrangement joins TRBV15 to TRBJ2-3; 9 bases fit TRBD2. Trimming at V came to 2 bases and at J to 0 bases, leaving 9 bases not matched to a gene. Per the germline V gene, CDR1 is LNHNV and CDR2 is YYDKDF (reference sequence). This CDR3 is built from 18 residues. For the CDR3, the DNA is TGTGCCACCAGCAGATTGGGTGCTAGCGGGGATAGCACAGATACGCAGTATTTT. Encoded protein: CATSRLGASGDSTDTQYF.